This T cell receptor beta chain was sequenced in a study of T cell repertoires in cytomegalovirus infection. This clonotype was observed a handful of times. In TCRdb, the reads were re-called with MiXCR into one record per CDR3 protein. This sample carries fewer than 250,000 distinct CDR3 sequences, approximately 13% of them seen once, and the ten largest clones take about 1.5%. The CDR3 is 15 residues long. Trimming cost V 8 bases and J 5 bases; bases outside gene matches: 12. The V gene's germline CDR1 is LNHDA and CDR2 SQIVND (reference sequence). The rearrangement uses TRBV19 and TRBJ1-5, with 7 bases identical to TRBD1. Sequenced: PBMCs. The receptor was derived from a human donor in good health (CMV status not recorded). Some clones in this sample may be carry-over from other donors' samples. This CDR3 is CASSPTDRVDQPQHF. The CDR3 DNA reads as TGTGCCAGTTCCCCTACTGACAGGGTGGATCAGCCCCAGCATTTT.